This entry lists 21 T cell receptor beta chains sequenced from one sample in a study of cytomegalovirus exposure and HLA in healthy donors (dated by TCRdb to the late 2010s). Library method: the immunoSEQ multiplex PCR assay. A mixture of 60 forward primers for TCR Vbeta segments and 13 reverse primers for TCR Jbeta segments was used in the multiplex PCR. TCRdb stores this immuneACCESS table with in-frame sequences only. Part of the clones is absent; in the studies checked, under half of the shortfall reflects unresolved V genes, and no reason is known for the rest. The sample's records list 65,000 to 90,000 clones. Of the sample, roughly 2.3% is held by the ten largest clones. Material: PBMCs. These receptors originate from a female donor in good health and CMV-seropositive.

The CDR3 spells CATSRGTGESYEQYF. The CDR3 DNA is TGTGCCACCAGCAGAGGGACAGGGGAATCGTACGAGCAGTACTTC. The chain links TRBV15 to TRBJ2-7, with 9 positions matching TRBD1. CDR1 is LNHNV and CDR2 is YYDKDF in the germline V gene (reference sequence). The CDR3 runs 15 residues. V shed 1 base and J 4 bases; nucleotides not matched to a gene: 5.

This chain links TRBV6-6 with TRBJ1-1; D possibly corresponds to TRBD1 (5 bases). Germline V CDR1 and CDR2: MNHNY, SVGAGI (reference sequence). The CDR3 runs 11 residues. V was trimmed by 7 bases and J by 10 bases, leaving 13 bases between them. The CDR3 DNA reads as TGTGCCAGCACCCAGGGCGGGGGAGCTTTCTTT. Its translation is CASTQGGGAFF.

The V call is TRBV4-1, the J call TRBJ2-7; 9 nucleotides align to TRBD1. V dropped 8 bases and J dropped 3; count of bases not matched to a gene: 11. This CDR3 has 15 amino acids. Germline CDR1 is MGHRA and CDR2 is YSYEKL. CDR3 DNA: TGCGCCAGCGCCCCAGGGGGACAGGGCGGCTACGAGCAGTACTTC. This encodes CASAPGGQGGYEQYF.

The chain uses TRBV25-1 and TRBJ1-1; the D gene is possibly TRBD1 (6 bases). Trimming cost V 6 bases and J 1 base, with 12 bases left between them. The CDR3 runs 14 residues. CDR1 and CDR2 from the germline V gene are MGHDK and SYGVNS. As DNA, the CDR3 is TGTGCCAGCAGAACCGACAGGAAGAACACTGAAGCTTTCTTT. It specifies CASRTDRKNTEAFF.

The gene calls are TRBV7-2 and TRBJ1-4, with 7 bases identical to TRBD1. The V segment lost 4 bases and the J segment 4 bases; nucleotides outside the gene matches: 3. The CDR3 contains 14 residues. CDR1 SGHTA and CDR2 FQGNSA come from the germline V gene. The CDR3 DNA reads TGTGCCAGCAGCTCAGACAGGGTTAATGAAAAACTGTTTTTT. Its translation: CASSSDRVNEKLFF.

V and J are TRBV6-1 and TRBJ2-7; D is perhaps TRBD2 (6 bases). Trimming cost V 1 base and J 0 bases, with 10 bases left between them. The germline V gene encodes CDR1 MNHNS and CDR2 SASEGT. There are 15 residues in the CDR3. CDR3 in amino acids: CASSEGLESSYEQYF. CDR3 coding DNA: TGTGCCAGCAGTGAAGGACTAGAGAGCTCCTACGAGCAGTACTTC.

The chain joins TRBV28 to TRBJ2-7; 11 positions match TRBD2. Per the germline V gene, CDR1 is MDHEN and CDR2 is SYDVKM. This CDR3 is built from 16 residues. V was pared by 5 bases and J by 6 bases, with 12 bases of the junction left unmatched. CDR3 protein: CASSGLLAGVSLEQYF. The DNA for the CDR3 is TGTGCCAGCAGTGGGTTACTAGCGGGAGTCTCTCTCGAGCAGTACTTC.

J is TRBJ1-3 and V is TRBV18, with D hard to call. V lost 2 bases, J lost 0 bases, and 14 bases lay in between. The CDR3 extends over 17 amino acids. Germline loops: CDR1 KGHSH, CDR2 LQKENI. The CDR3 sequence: CASSPNHGALSGNTIYF. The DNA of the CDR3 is TGTGCCAGCTCACCAAATCATGGAGCCCTCTCTGGAAACACCATATATTTT.

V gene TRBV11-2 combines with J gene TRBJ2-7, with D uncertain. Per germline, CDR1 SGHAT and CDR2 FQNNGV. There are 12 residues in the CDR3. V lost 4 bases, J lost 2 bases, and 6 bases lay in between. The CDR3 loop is CASSSFAYEQYF. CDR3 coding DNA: TGTGCCAGCAGCTCGTTTGCCTACGAGCAGTACTTC.

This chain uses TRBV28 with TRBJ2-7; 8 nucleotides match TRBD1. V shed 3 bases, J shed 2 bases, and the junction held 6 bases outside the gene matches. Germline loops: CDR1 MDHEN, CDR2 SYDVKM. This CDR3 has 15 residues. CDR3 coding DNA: TGTGCCAGCAGTTTCCGGACAGGGCCAACCTACGAGCAGTACTTC. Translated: CASSFRTGPTYEQYF.

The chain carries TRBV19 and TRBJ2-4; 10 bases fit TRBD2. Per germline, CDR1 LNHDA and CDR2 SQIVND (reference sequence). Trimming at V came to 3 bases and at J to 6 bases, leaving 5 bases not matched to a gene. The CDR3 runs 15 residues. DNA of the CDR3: TGTGCCAGTAGTATTAATAGCGGGGGGCTAAACATTCAGTACTTC. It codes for CASSINSGGLNIQYF.

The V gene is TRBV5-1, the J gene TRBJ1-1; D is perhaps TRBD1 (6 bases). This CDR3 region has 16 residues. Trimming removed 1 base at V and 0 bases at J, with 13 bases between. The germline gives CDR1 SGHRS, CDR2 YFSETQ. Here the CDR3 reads CASSLHGGLVNTEAFF. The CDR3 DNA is TGCGCCAGCAGCTTGCACGGGGGGCTGGTGAACACTGAAGCTTTCTTT.

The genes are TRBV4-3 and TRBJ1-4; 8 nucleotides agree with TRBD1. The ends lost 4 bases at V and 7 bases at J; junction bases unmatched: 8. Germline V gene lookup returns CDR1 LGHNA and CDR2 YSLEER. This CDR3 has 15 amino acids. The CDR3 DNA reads TGCGCCAGCAGCCGCGACAGGGGAGGGAGTGAAAAACTGTTTTTT. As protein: CASSRDRGGSEKLFF.

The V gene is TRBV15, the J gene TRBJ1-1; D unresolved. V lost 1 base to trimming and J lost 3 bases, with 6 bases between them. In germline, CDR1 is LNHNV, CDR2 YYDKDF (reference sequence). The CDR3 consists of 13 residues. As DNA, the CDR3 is TGTGCCACCAGCAGAGTAACGGACACTGAAGCTTTCTTT. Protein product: CATSRVTDTEAFF.

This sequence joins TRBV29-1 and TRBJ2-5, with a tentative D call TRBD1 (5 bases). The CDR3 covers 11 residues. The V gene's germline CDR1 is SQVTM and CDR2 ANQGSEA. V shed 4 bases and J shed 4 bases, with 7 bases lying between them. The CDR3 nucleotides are TGCAGCGTTGGAAGGGGAGAGACCCAGTACTTC. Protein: CSVGRGETQYF.

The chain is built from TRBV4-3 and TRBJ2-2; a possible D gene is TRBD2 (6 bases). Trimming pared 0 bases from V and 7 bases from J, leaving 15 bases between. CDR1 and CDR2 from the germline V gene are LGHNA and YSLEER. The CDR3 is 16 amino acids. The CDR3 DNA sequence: TGCGCCAGCAGCCAAGAGTCGAACTTGGAGGGCGGGGAGCTGTTTTTT. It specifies CASSQESNLEGGELFF.

The CDR3 loop reads CASSRAQGWNTEAFF. As DNA, the CDR3 is TGTGCCAGCAGCCGAGCACAGGGCTGGAACACTGAAGCTTTCTTT. V gene TRBV7-2 combines with J gene TRBJ1-1, with D perhaps TRBD1 (6 bases). Germline lookup yields CDR1 SGHTA and CDR2 FQGNSA. The CDR3 length is 15 residues. The V gene lost 5 bases and the J gene lost 1 base, with 14 bases spanning the gap.

In DNA, the CDR3 is TGTGCCAGCAGCAAGGGGGGGGTTAGCACTGAAGCTTTCTTT. This codes for CASSKGGVSTEAFF. The chain employs TRBV7-3 and TRBJ1-1; maybe TRBD1 (6 bases). This CDR3 is 14 amino acids long. Per germline, CDR1 SGHTA and CDR2 FQGTGA. With 5 bases removed from V and 4 bases from J, the gap between germline ends came to 14 bases. Supplemented by reference TRBV7-3 and TRBJ1-1, the full variable domain reads GAGVSQTPSNKVTEKGKYVELRCDPISGHTALYWYRQSLGQGPEFLIYFQGTGAADDSGLPNDRFFAVRPEGSVSTLKIQRTERGDSAVYLCASSKGGVSTEAFFGQGTRLTVV.

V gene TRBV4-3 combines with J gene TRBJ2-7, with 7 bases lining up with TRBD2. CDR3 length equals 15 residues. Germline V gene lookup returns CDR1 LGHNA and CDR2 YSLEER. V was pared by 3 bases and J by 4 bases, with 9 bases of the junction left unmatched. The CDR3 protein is CASSQGEGGPYEQYF. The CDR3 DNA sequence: TGCGCCAGCAGCCAGGGGGAGGGAGGGCCTTACGAGCAGTACTTC.

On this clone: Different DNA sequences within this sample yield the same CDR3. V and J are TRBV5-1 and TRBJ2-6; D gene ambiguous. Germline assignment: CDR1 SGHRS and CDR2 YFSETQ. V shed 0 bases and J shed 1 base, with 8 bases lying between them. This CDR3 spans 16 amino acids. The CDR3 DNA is TGCGCCAGCAGCTTGGGGCCCCTTTCTGGGGCCAACGTCCTGACTTTC. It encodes CASSLGPLSGANVLTF.

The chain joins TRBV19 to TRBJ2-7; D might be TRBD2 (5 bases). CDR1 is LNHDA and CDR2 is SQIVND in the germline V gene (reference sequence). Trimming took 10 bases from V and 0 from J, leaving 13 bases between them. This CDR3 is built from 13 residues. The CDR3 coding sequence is TGTGCCACTCCCGGGGTTCACTCCTACGAGCAGTACTTC. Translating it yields CATPGVHSYEQYF.